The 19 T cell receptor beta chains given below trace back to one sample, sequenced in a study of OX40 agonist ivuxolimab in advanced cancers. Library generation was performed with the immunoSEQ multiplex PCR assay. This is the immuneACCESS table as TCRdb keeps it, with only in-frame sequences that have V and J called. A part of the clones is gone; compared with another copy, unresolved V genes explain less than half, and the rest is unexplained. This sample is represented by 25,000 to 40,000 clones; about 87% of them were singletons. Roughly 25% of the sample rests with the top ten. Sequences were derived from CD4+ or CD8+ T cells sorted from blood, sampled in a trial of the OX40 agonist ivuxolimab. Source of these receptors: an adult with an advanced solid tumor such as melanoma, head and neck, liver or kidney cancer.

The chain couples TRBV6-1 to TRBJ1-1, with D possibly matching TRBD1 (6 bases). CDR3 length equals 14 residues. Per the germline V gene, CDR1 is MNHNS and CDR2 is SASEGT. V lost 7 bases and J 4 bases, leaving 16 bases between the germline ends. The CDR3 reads CASIAGVGSTEAFF. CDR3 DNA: TGTGCCAGCATTGCAGGGGTGGGGAGCACTGAAGCTTTCTTT.

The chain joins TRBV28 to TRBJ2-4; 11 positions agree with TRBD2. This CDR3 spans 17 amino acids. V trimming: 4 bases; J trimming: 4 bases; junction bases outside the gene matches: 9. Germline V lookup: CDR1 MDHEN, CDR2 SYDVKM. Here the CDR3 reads CASSSLGTSGLKNIQYF. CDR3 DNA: TGTGCCAGCAGTTCACTAGGGACTAGCGGCTTAAAAAACATTCAGTACTTC.

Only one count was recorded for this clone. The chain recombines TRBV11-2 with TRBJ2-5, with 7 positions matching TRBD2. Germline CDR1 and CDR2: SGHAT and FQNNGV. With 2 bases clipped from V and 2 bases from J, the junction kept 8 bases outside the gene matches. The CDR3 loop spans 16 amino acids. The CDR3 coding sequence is TGTGCCAGCAGCTTAACCGGGAGGAAAGGGCAAGAGACCCAGTACTTC. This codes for CASSLTGRKGQETQYF.

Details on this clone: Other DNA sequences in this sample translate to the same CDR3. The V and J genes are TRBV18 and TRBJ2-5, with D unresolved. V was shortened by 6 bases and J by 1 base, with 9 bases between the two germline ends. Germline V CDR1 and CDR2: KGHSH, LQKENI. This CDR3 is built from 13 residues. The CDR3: CASSPNGQETQYF. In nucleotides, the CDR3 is TGTGCCAGCTCTCCCAACGGCCAAGAGACCCAGTACTTC.

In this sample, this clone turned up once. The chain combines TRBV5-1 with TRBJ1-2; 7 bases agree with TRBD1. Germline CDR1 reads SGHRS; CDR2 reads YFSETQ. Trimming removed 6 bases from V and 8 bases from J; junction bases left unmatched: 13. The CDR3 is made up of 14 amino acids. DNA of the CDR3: TGCGCCAGCAACTTCGGACAGGTCAAAGGGGGCTACACCTTC. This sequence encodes CASNFGQVKGGYTF.

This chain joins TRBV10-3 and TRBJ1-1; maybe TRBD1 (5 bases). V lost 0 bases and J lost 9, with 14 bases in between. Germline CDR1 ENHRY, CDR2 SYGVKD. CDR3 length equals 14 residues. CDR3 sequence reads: CAISESSGGGKAFF. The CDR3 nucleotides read TGTGCCATCAGTGAGTCGTCGGGGGGAGGGAAAGCTTTCTTT.

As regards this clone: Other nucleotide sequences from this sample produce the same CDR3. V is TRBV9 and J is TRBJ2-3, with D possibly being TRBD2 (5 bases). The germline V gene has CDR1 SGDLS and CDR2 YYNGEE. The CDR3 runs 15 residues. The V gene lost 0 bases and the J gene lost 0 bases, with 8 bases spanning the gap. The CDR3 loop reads CASSVAPGSTDTQYF. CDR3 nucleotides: TGTGCCAGCAGCGTAGCTCCGGGGAGCACAGATACGCAGTATTTT.

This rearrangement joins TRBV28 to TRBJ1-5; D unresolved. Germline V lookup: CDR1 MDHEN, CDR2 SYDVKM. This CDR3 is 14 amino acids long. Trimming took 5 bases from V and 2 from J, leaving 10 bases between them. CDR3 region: CASSPFRRNQPQHF. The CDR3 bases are TGTGCCAGCAGTCCCTTCCGGCGCAATCAGCCCCAGCATTTT.

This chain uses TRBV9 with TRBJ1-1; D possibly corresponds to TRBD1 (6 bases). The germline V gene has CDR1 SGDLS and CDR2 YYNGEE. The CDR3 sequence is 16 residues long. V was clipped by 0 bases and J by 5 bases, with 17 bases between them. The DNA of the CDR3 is TGTGCCAGCAGCGTAGGGCCGGCGGGGGGCGGAACTGAAGCTTTCTTT. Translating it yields CASSVGPAGGGTEAFF. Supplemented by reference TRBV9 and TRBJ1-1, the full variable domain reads DSGVTQTPKHLITATGQRVTLRCSPRSGDLSVYWYQQSLDQGLQFLIQYYNGEERAKGNILERFSAQQFPDLHSELNLSSLELGDSALYFCASSVGPAGGGTEAFFGQGTRLTVV.

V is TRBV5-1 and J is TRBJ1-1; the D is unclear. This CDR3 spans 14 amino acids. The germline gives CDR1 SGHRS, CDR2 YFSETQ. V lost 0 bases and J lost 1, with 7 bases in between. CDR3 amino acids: CASSLVRENTEAFF. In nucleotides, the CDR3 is TGCGCCAGCAGCTTGGTAAGGGAGAACACTGAAGCTTTCTTT.

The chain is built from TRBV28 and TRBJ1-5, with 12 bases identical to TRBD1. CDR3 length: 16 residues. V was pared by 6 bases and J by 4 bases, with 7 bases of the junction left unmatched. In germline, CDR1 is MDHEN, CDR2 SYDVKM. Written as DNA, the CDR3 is TGTGCCAGCAGCTCTCCGGGACAGGGGGCTAATCAGCCCCAGCATTTT. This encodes CASSSPGQGANQPQHF. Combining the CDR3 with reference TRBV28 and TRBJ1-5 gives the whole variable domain DVKVTQSSRYLVKRTGEKVFLECVQDMDHENMFWYRQDPGLGLRLIYFSYDVKMKEKGDIPEGYSVSREKKERFSLILESASTNQTSMYLCASSSPGQGANQPQHFGDGTRLSIL.

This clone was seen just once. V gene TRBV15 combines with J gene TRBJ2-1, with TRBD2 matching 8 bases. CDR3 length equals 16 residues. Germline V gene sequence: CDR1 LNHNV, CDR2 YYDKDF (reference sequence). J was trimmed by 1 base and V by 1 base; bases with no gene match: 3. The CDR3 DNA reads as TGTGCCACCAGCAGAGTGGCTAGCGGGTCCTACAATGAGCAGTTCTTC. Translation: CATSRVASGSYNEQFF.

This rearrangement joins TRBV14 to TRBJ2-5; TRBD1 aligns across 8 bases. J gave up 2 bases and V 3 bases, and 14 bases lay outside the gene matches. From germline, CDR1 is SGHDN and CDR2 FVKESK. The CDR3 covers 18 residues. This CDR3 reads CASSQGFGTGPQQETQYF. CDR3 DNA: TGTGCCAGCAGCCAGGGCTTCGGGACAGGTCCTCAGCAAGAGACCCAGTACTTC. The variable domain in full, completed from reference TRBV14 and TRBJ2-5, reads EAGVTQFPSHSVIEKGQTVTLRCDPISGHDNLYWYRRVMGKEIKFLLHFVKESKQDESGMPNNRFLAERTGGTYSTLKVQPAELEDSGVYFCASSQGFGTGPQQETQYFGPGTRLLVL.

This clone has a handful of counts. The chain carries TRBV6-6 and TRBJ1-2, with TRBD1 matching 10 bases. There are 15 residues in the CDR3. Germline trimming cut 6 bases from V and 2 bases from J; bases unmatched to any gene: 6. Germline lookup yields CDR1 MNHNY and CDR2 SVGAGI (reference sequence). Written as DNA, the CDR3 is TGTGCCAGCAGCAATCCGGACAGGGGGAACTATGGCTACACCTTC. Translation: CASSNPDRGNYGYTF.

This chain's CDR3 is CASSSLGRGDEKLFF. CDR3 nucleotides: TGTGCCAGCAGCTCATTAGGGAGAGGGGATGAAAAACTGTTTTTT. The chain carries TRBV7-2 and TRBJ1-4, with D possibly being TRBD1 (5 bases). Germline assignment: CDR1 SGHTA and CDR2 FQGNSA. The CDR3 totals 15 residues. Trimming stripped 4 bases from V and 6 bases from J, with 15 bases between.

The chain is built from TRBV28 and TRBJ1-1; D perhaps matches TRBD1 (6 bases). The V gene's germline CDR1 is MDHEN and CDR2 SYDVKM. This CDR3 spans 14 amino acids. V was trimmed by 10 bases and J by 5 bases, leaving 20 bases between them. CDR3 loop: CATGLGGARTEAFF. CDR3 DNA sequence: TGTGCCACCGGGCTGGGGGGCGCTCGGACTGAAGCTTTCTTT. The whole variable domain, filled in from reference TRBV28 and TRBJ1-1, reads DVKVTQSSRYLVKRTGEKVFLECVQDMDHENMFWYRQDPGLGLRLIYFSYDVKMKEKGDIPEGYSVSREKKERFSLILESASTNQTSMYLCATGLGGARTEAFFGQGTRLTVV.

CDR3 coding DNA: TGTGCCAGCAGCTTAGTGTTGCAGGATAACTACGAGCAGTACTTC. This codes for CASSLVLQDNYEQYF. This chain uses TRBV11-2 with TRBJ2-7; D unresolved. The CDR3 totals 15 residues. The V end was cut by 1 base, the J end by 3 bases, with 13 bases between. Germline CDR1 and CDR2: SGHAT and FQNNGV.

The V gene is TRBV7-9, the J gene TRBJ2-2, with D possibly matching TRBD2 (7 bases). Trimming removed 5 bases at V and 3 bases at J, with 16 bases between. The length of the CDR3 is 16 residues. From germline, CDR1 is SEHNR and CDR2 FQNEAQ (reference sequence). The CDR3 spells CASSPRGGRDTGELFF. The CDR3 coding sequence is TGTGCCAGCAGCCCAAGGGGGGGGCGCGACACCGGGGAGCTGTTTTTT. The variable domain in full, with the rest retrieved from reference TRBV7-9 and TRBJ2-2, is DTGVSQNPRHKITKRGQNVTFRCDPISEHNRLYWYRQTLGQGPEFLTYFQNEAQLEKSRLLSDRFSAERPKGSFSTLEIQRTEQGDSAMYLCASSPRGGRDTGELFFGEGSRLTVL.

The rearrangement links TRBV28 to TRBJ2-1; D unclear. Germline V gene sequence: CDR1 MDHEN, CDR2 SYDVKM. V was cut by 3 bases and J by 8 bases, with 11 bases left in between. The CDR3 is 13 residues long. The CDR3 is CASSFRVAHEQFF. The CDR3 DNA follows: TGTGCCAGCAGTTTCAGAGTTGCTCATGAGCAGTTCTTC.